Below are 17 T cell receptor beta chains sequenced from a single sample in a study of T-cell memory formation after mild COVID-19. One entry per CDR3 protein results from TCRdb running MiXCR on the 5' RACE reads. The repertoire consists of around 200,000 distinct CDR3 sequences, with about 18% occurring once and the leading ten covering under 4.5%. Sequencing was carried out using PBMCs or a T cell subset sorted from them (not recorded which). The source is a man aged 18-30 years who had mild COVID-19 (a few samples of this study predate the infection). Cell type and time point are not known.

V and J are TRBV6-2 or TRBV6-3 and TRBJ2-7, with 7 bases aligning to TRBD1. The J segment lost 0 bases and the V segment lost 6 bases, leaving 2 bases of the junction unmatched. Germline CDR1 is MNHEY and CDR2 is SVGEGT. This CDR3 has 13 residues. In DNA form, the CDR3 reads TGTGCCAGCAGGGGGGACAGCTCCTACGAGCAGTACGTC. Translated: CASRGDSSYEQYV.

This clonotype turned up a few times. The V and J genes are TRBV4-2 and TRBJ1-1, with D tentatively TRBD1 (6 bases). V was pared by 0 bases and J by 1 base, with 9 bases between. CDR1 LGHNA and CDR2 YNFKEQ come from the germline V gene. The CDR3 spans 15 residues. This chain's CDR3 is CASSQEIGGNTEAFF. CDR3 nucleotides: TGTGCCAGCAGCCAAGAGATAGGGGGGAACACTGAAGCTTTCTTT.

This clonotype was seen only a few times. The chain links TRBV19 to TRBJ2-5; possibly TRBD2 for D (5 bases). CDR3 length: 14 residues. Between the trimmed V and J ends, which lost 4 bases and 2 bases, there was a span of 11 bases. Germline lookup yields CDR1 LNHDA and CDR2 SQIVND (reference sequence). In DNA, the CDR3 is TGTGCCAGTAGTACACCCCGACTACAAGAGACCCAGTACTTC. As protein: CASSTPRLQETQYF.

The chain is built from TRBV5-1 and TRBJ1-6; 7 bases agree with TRBD1. CDR1 SGHRS and CDR2 YFSETQ come from the germline V gene. The CDR3 has 15 residues. Unmatched junction bases numbered 5, after V lost 0 bases and J lost 8 bases. The CDR3 protein is CASSLDPGGDSPLHF. The CDR3 nucleotides read TGCGCCAGCAGCTTGGACCCAGGGGGGGATTCACCCCTCCACTTT.

There are a few counts of this clonotype. The chain employs TRBV2 and TRBJ1-1, with 8 bases lining up with TRBD1. V gave up 7 bases and J gave up 0 bases; unmatched junction bases: 7. CDR3 length equals 15 residues. CDR1 and CDR2 (germline): SNHLY, FYNNEI. This chain's CDR3 is CASTTGTGLNTEAFF. The CDR3 DNA is TGTGCCAGCACCACCGGGACAGGATTGAACACTGAAGCTTTCTTT.

This clonotype was counted a few times. The DNA for the CDR3 is TGTGCCACGAAGTTATCCGGGGGAGATGAGCAGTTCTTC. It is translated as CATKLSGGDEQFF. V is TRBV6-2 or TRBV6-3 and J is TRBJ2-1; TRBD2 might be the D (6 bases). This CDR3 comprises 13 residues. CDR1 and CDR2 (germline): MNHEY, SVGEGT. Trimming took off 10 bases at V and 8 bases at J, with 18 bases between the two ends.

This clonotype was detected a few times. CDR3 amino acids: CASRTGTGGSGNTIYF. The CDR3 bases are TGTGCCTCACGCACGGGGACAGGGGGCTCTGGAAACACCATATATTTT. The rearrangement uses TRBV7-9 and TRBJ1-3, with 11 bases aligning to TRBD1. Germline V lookup: CDR1 SEHNR, CDR2 FQNEAQ (reference sequence). Unmatched junction bases numbered 9, after V lost 11 bases and J lost 0 bases. This CDR3 spans 16 amino acids.

This clonotype has at least ten counts. The V and J genes are TRBV28 and TRBJ1-5; D gene uncertain. CDR3 length equals 12 residues. Germline values: CDR1 MDHEN, CDR2 SYDVKM. The germline V and J ends were trimmed by 4 bases and 7 bases, with 8 bases remaining between them. In DNA form, the CDR3 reads TGTGCCAGCAGTTATTACCGGCAGCCCCAGCATTTT. The encoded protein is CASSYYRQPQHF.

This sequence joins TRBV9 and TRBJ2-3, with no clear D. V shed 0 bases and J shed 7 bases, with 9 bases lying between them. The CDR3 contains 13 residues. Germline CDR1 and CDR2: SGDLS and YYNGEE. CDR3 loop: CASSVVRENTQYF. Written as DNA, the CDR3 is TGTGCCAGCAGCGTAGTAAGGGAAAATACGCAGTATTTT.

The gene calls are TRBV4-2 and TRBJ1-1, with D unresolved. Germline CDR1 reads LGHNA; CDR2 reads YNFKEQ. The CDR3 length is 12 residues. Trimming stripped 4 bases from V and 2 bases from J, with 5 bases between. The CDR3 loop is CASSRPNTEAFF. The DNA of the CDR3 is TGTGCCAGCAGCCGCCCTAACACTGAAGCTTTCTTT.

This clonotype was observed a handful of times. The J gene is TRBJ1-5, the V gene TRBV6-5; D not resolved. V was clipped by 5 bases and J by 0 bases, with 5 bases between them. The CDR3 runs to 13 residues. CDR1 and CDR2 from the germline V gene are MNHEY and SVGAGI. CDR3 DNA: TGTGCCAGCAGTCAGAATAGCAATCAGCCCCAGCATTTT. Protein sequence: CASSQNSNQPQHF.

This chain joins TRBV5-6 and TRBJ1-2; no reliable D call. V shed 4 bases and J shed 3 bases, with 13 bases lying between them. The V gene's germline CDR1 is SGHDT and CDR2 YYEEEE. The CDR3 sequence is 14 residues long. The chain's CDR3 is CASSPGRADYGYTF. DNA for the CDR3: TGTGCCAGCAGCCCGGGGAGGGCAGACTATGGCTACACCTTC.

The chain couples TRBV6-5 to TRBJ2-4; D may be TRBD2 (6 bases). This CDR3 has 15 residues. V lost 0 bases, J lost 6 bases, and 12 bases lay in between. Looked up from germline, CDR1 is MNHEY and CDR2 is SVGAGI. CDR3 nucleotides: TGTGCCAGCAGTTACTCCCAGGGAGGCACAAACATTCAGTACTTC. Encoded protein: CASSYSQGGTNIQYF.

The chain recombines TRBV7-9 with TRBJ2-5; D gene ambiguous. The germline V gene encodes CDR1 SEHNR and CDR2 FQNEAQ (reference sequence). The CDR3 consists of 12 residues. V was cut by 3 bases and J by 3 bases, with 5 bases left in between. CDR3 in amino acids: CASSFIEETQYF. The CDR3 DNA follows: TGTGCCAGCAGCTTCATAGAAGAGACCCAGTACTTC.

The J gene is TRBJ2-4, the V gene TRBV12-3 or TRBV12-4; D is uncertain. Trimming left V 2 bases short and J 0 bases short, with 5 bases between. The CDR3 extends over 14 amino acids. CDR3 in amino acids: CASSLRLAKNIQYF. The CDR3 nucleotides are TGTGCCAGCAGTTTAAGGCTAGCCAAAAACATTCAGTACTTC.

The rearrangement uses TRBV5-1 and TRBJ2-7; D is possibly TRBD1 (6 bases). Trimming shortened V by 0 bases and J by 6 bases, and 10 bases separated the two germline ends. In germline, CDR1 is SGHRS, CDR2 YFSETQ. There are 13 residues in the CDR3. In DNA, the CDR3 is TGCGCCAGCAGCTTGGAAGGGGGTTTCGAGCAGTACGTC. Protein: CASSLEGGFEQYV.

The V call is TRBV4-3, the J call TRBJ2-5, with TRBD2 identical over 12 bases. V lost 1 base, J lost 5 bases, and 11 bases stayed unmatched. Germline assignment: CDR1 LGHNA and CDR2 YSLEER. The CDR3 runs 18 residues. CDR3 region: CASSQGQLAGGLRETQYF. Written as DNA, the CDR3 is TGCGCCAGCAGCCAAGGTCAACTAGCGGGGGGCTTGAGGGAGACCCAGTACTTC.